Presented here are 29 T cell receptor beta chains from one specimen sequenced in a study of OX40 agonist ivuxolimab in advanced cancers. Libraries were prepared by immunoSEQ multiplex PCR; TCRdb keeps only in-frame clonotypes and omits some of them. The sample carries about 70,000 clones, about 90% recorded once. Sequenced material: CD4+ or CD8+ T cells sorted from blood, taken in a trial of the OX40 agonist ivuxolimab. These receptors were obtained from an adult with an advanced solid tumor such as melanoma, head and neck, liver or kidney cancer.

V and J are TRBV6-5 and TRBJ2-5; D unresolved. The CDR3 is made up of 12 amino acids. Germline V gene lookup returns CDR1 MNHEY and CDR2 SVGAGI. Trimming cost V 7 bases and J 5 bases, with 11 bases left between them. The CDR3 nucleotides read TGTGCCAGCACCCAGGACGGGGAGACCCAGTACTTC. Residues: CASTQDGETQYF.

The V and J genes are TRBV10-3 and TRBJ2-3, with TRBD2 matching over 7 bases. Germline V CDR1 and CDR2: ENHRY, SYGVKD. The CDR3 contains 15 residues. V was pared by 1 base and J by 6 bases, with 7 bases of the junction left unmatched. The CDR3 DNA is TGTGCCATCAGTGAGTTGTGGGAGGGGCAGGATACGCAGTATTTT. Protein: CAISELWEGQDTQYF.

This sequence joins TRBV19 and TRBJ2-2; unclear D gene. Trimming took 3 bases from V and 4 from J, leaving 3 bases between them. The CDR3 sequence is 12 residues long. Germline CDR1 reads LNHDA; CDR2 reads SQIVND (reference sequence). In DNA form, the CDR3 reads TGTGCCAGTAGTATGGGCACCGGGGAGCTGTTTTTT. The encoded protein is CASSMGTGELFF. The full variable domain, its missing parts supplied by reference TRBV19 and TRBJ2-2, is DGGITQSPKYLFRKEGQNVTLSCEQNLNHDAMYWYRQDPGQGLRLIYYSQIVNDFQKGDIAEGYSVSREKKESFPLTVTSAQKNPTAFYLCASSMGTGELFFGEGSRLTVL.

The chain has TRBV7-8 and TRBJ1-6, with TRBD1 identical over 8 bases. Germline-derived CDR1 and CDR2 are SGHVS and FQNEAQ. This CDR3 comprises 16 residues. V trimming: 0 bases; J trimming: 7 bases; junction bases outside the gene matches: 5. This CDR3 reads CASSLARTGGNSPLHF. The CDR3 nucleotides read TGTGCCAGCAGCTTAGCTCGAACAGGGGGAAATTCACCCCTCCACTTT.

The chain carries TRBV7-9 and TRBJ1-2; 8 nucleotides align to TRBD1. The CDR3 sequence is 12 residues long. The ends lost 11 bases at V and 3 bases at J; junction bases unmatched: 5. Germline V gene data show CDR1 as SEHNR and CDR2 as FQNEAQ (reference sequence). CDR3 bases: TGTGCCGGAGAGACAGGGGACTATGGCTACACCTTC. Translated: CAGETGDYGYTF.

Here the CDR3 reads CASSSQGKKLFF. The CDR3 nucleotides are TGTGCCAGCAGCTCACAGGGTAAAAAACTGTTTTTT. The chain employs TRBV5-5 and TRBJ1-4; possibly TRBD1 for D (6 bases). V lost 3 bases and J 9 bases, leaving 9 bases between the germline ends. CDR3 length: 12 amino acids. Germline V CDR1 and CDR2: SGHKS, YYEKEE (reference sequence).

The rearrangement uses TRBV9 and TRBJ1-1; TRBD1 is a possible D gene (5 bases). V was shortened by 9 bases and J by 4 bases, with 28 bases between the two germline ends. The CDR3 consists of 17 residues. Looked up from germline, CDR1 is SGDLS and CDR2 is YYNGEE. CDR3 protein: CATSPMGRGSASTEAFF. CDR3 sequence (DNA): TGTGCCACCTCTCCCATGGGGAGGGGTAGCGCCTCCACTGAAGCTTTCTTT. The full variable domain, with the rest looked up from reference TRBV9 and TRBJ1-1, is DSGVTQTPKHLITATGQRVTLRCSPRSGDLSVYWYQQSLDQGLQFLIQYYNGEERAKGNILERFSAQQFPDLHSELNLSSLELGDSALYFCATSPMGRGSASTEAFFGQGTRLTVV.

The chain joins TRBV6-5 to TRBJ2-2; possible D gene TRBD1, 5 bases. CDR3 length: 16 amino acids. CDR1 is MNHEY and CDR2 is SVGAGI in the germline V gene. The V and J ends lost 0 bases and 0 bases respectively, with 8 bases between them. CDR3 residues: CASSYSTGPNTGELFF. The CDR3 nucleotides are TGTGCCAGCAGTTACTCCACAGGCCCGAACACCGGGGAGCTGTTTTTT.

The J gene is TRBJ2-4, the V gene TRBV6-5; D possibly matches TRBD1 or TRBD2 (7 bases each). There are 15 residues in the CDR3. Per germline, CDR1 MNHEY and CDR2 SVGAGI. Trimming cost V 6 bases and J 10 bases, with 22 bases left between them. The CDR3 loop is CASSPLRAQGGIQYF. The CDR3 DNA follows: TGTGCCAGCAGCCCGCTTAGGGCCCAGGGGGGGATTCAGTACTTC.

J is TRBJ1-4 and V is TRBV4-3, with 7 bases matching TRBD1. The CDR3 spans 16 residues. Germline trimming cut 0 bases from V and 2 bases from J; bases unmatched to any gene: 3. Looked up from germline, CDR1 is LGHNA and CDR2 is YSLEER. CDR3 amino acids: CASSQDQGDTNEKLFF. CDR3 nucleotides: TGCGCCAGCAGCCAAGATCAGGGGGACACTAATGAAAAACTGTTTTTT.

This chain uses TRBV13 with TRBJ2-3, with no clear D. Trimming took 4 bases from V and 2 from J, leaving 4 bases between them. CDR3 length: 12 residues. Germline CDR1 is PRHDT and CDR2 is FYEKMQ (reference sequence). The CDR3 here is CASSYYTDTQYF. The CDR3 bases are TGTGCCAGCAGCTATTACACAGATACGCAGTATTTT.

J is TRBJ2-7 and V is TRBV13, with TRBD1 matching 11 bases. The CDR3 is 16 amino acids. Germline loops: CDR1 PRHDT, CDR2 FYEKMQ (reference sequence). J was trimmed by 1 base and V by 4 bases; bases with no gene match: 6. Written as DNA, the CDR3 is TGTGCCAGCAGCTCCAGGGACAGGGGGATTTCCTACGAGCAGTACTTC. It is translated as CASSSRDRGISYEQYF.

V is TRBV10-3 and J is TRBJ2-1, with TRBD1 as a possible D gene (5 bases). The germline V gene encodes CDR1 ENHRY and CDR2 SYGVKD. The CDR3 contains 15 residues. Trimming removed 0 bases from V and 4 bases from J, with 10 bases in between. The chain's CDR3 is CAISESLDKYNEQFF. In DNA form, the CDR3 reads TGTGCCATCAGTGAGTCCCTGGACAAGTACAATGAGCAGTTCTTC.

The CDR3 loop reads CASSLGELFEAFF. The CDR3 region has the DNA TGCGCCAGCAGCTTGGGGGAACTTTTTGAAGCTTTCTTT. The chain links TRBV5-1 to TRBJ1-1, with D unresolved. V was clipped by 0 bases and J by 7 bases, with 10 bases between them. Germline V gives CDR1 SGHRS, CDR2 YFSETQ. The CDR3 loop spans 13 amino acids.

The chain combines TRBV2 with TRBJ2-7, with 8 nucleotides matching TRBD2. Per the germline V gene, CDR1 is SNHLY and CDR2 is FYNNEI. The CDR3 runs 13 residues. The V and J ends lost 11 bases and 0 bases, in that order; junction bases with no gene match: 6. The CDR3 DNA reads as TGTGCCGTCTCCGGGACTAGCTCCTACGAGCAGTACTTC. Translating it yields CAVSGTSSYEQYF.

This chain connects TRBV6-1 to TRBJ2-1, with 9 positions matching TRBD1. Looked up from germline, CDR1 is MNHNS and CDR2 is SASEGT. V lost 2 bases, J lost 8 bases, and 1 base stayed unmatched. The CDR3 is 13 residues long. CDR3 region: CASSETGGDEQFF. The CDR3 coding sequence is TGTGCCAGCAGTGAAACAGGGGGCGATGAGCAGTTCTTC.

The rearrangement uses TRBV2 and TRBJ2-7, with D possibly matching TRBD2 (5 bases). The V and J ends lost 5 bases and 1 base respectively, with 15 bases between them. Germline CDR1 reads SNHLY; CDR2 reads FYNNEI. The CDR3 totals 15 residues. CDR3 residues: CASSSPGTRSYEQYF. For the CDR3, the DNA is TGTGCCAGCAGTTCGCCGGGAACCCGATCCTACGAGCAGTACTTC. Based on the CDR3 plus reference TRBV2 and TRBJ2-7, the full variable domain is EPEVTQTPSHQVTQMGQEVILRCVPISNHLYFYWYRQILGQKVEFLVSFYNNEISEKSEIFDDQFSVERPDGSNFTLKIRSTKLEDSAMYFCASSSPGTRSYEQYFGPGTRLTVT.

The chain is built from TRBV6-1 and TRBJ2-7; the D gene is possibly TRBD2 (5 bases). The V end lost 2 bases, the J end lost 5 bases, and 10 bases lay between the germline ends. Germline CDR1 MNHNS, CDR2 SASEGT. The CDR3 runs 13 residues. CDR3 DNA sequence: TGTGCCAGCAGTGAACGTTCCGGGGACGAGCAGTACTTC. Protein product: CASSERSGDEQYF.

V usage is TRBV6-4 and J usage is TRBJ2-3, with TRBD1 as a possible D gene (5 bases). The CDR3 runs 16 residues. Trimming shortened V by 0 bases and J by 0 bases, and 10 bases separated the two germline ends. Germline CDR1 MRHNA, CDR2 SNTAGT. The chain's CDR3 is CASSDSRVPSTDTQYF. Written as DNA, the CDR3 is TGTGCCAGCAGTGACTCCAGGGTCCCTAGCACAGATACGCAGTATTTT.

V is TRBV2 and J is TRBJ2-5; D not resolved. CDR1 and CDR2 from the germline V gene are SNHLY and FYNNEI. The V end was cut by 10 bases, the J end by 4 bases, with 16 bases between. The CDR3 loop spans 13 amino acids. CDR3 in DNA: TGTGCCATCATGCCCTGGGTTGGAGAGACCCAGTACTTC. This encodes CAIMPWVGETQYF.

V gene TRBV27 combines with J gene TRBJ1-1, with D uncertain. This CDR3 has 12 residues. The germline V and J ends were trimmed by 5 bases and 1 base, with 5 bases remaining between them. CDR1 is MNHEY, CDR2 SMNVEV, per germline (reference sequence). For the CDR3, the DNA is TGTGCCAGCAGTGCCCAGAACACTGAAGCTTTCTTT. Encoded protein: CASSAQNTEAFF.

The CDR3: CASSFGPSGGETDTQYF. DNA of the CDR3: TGTGCCAGCAGCTTTGGGCCTAGCGGGGGAGAAACAGATACGCAGTATTTT. This chain joins TRBV13 and TRBJ2-3, with 10 bases lining up with TRBD2. This CDR3 region has 17 residues. Germline CDR1 reads PRHDT; CDR2 reads FYEKMQ (reference sequence). The trim removed 3 bases at V and 3 bases at J, leaving 9 bases unmatched.

The genes are TRBV19 and TRBJ1-2; D ambiguous. Germline CDR1 LNHDA, CDR2 SQIVND (reference sequence). The CDR3 is 12 amino acids. The V and J ends lost 7 bases and 4 bases respectively, with 10 bases between them. In DNA, the CDR3 is TGTGCCAGTACCACAGAGGGCTATGGCTACACCTTC. It yields the protein CASTTEGYGYTF.

In the case of this clone: At one end the junction does not follow the germline gene, possibly because of a read error. This sequence joins TRBV9 and TRBJ2-5; the D gene is possibly TRBD1 (5 bases). The CDR3 extends over 14 amino acids. CDR1 and CDR2 (germline): SGDLS, YYNGEE. CDR3 DNA: TGTGCCAGCAGCGTAGCGGGTGGACAAGGGACCCAGTACTTC. Translating it yields CASSVAGGQGTQYF.

V usage is TRBV4-1 and J usage is TRBJ1-2; D gene ambiguous. The CDR3 sequence is 16 residues long. V was trimmed by 0 bases and J by 6 bases, leaving 17 bases between them. Germline assignment: CDR1 MGHRA and CDR2 YSYEKL. As DNA, the CDR3 is TGCGCCAGCAGCCAAGATCGAGAGGGCAGGAACCATGGCTACACCTTC. It specifies CASSQDREGRNHGYTF.

The genes are TRBV29-1 and TRBJ2-1; TRBD2 aligns across 7 bases. V was pared by 6 bases and J by 2 bases, with 13 bases of the junction left unmatched. The CDR3 spans 16 residues. Germline V gene sequence: CDR1 SQVTM, CDR2 ANQGSEA. CDR3 coding DNA: TGCAGCGTCCCAGCCGCGGGGAGGGTCACCTACAATGAGCAGTTCTTC. Translating it yields CSVPAAGRVTYNEQFF.

The V call is TRBV5-4, the J call TRBJ2-1; weak D call: TRBD2 (6 bases). Trimming took 0 bases from V and 3 from J, leaving 10 bases between them. The germline gives CDR1 SGHNT, CDR2 YYREEE (reference sequence). The length of the CDR3 is 15 residues. CDR3 DNA: TGTGCCAGCAGCTTGGGTTCCGGGGGCTACAATGAGCAGTTCTTC. It encodes CASSLGSGGYNEQFF.

The V call is TRBV7-7, the J call TRBJ2-2; unclear D gene. Trimming pared 1 base from V and 4 bases from J, leaving 7 bases between. The CDR3 has 14 residues. Per germline, CDR1 SSHAT and CDR2 FNYEAQ (reference sequence). The CDR3 protein is CASSLGQLTGELFF. CDR3 nucleotide sequence: TGTGCCAGCAGCTTAGGGCAGCTCACCGGGGAGCTGTTTTTT.

The rearrangement joins TRBV6-5 to TRBJ1-2; no firm D call. CDR3 size: 12 residues. Between the trimmed V and J ends, which lost 6 bases and 4 bases, there was a span of 9 bases. Germline CDR1 and CDR2: MNHEY and SVGAGI. CDR3 bases: TGTGCCAGCAGCTCAGCCCCCTATGGCTACACCTTC. This translates into CASSSAPYGYTF.